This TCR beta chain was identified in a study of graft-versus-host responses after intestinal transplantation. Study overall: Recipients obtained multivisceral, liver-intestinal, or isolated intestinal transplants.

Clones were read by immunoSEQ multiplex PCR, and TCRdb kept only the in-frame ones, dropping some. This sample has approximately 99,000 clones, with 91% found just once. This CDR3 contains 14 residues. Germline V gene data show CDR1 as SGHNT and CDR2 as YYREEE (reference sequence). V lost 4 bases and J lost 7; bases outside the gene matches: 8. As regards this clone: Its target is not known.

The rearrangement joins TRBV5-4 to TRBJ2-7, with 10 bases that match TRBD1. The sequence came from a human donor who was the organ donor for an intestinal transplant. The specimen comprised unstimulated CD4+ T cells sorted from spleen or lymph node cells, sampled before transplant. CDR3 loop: CASSHDRGLREQYF. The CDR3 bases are TGTGCCAGCAGCCATGACAGGGGGCTCAGAGAGCAGTACTTC. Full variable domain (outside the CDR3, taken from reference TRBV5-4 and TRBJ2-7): ETGVTQSPTHLIKTRGQQVTLRCSSQSGHNTVSWYQQALGQGPQFIFQYYREEENGRGNFPPRFSGLQFPNYSSELNVNALELDDSALYLCASSHDRGLREQYFGPGTRLTVT.